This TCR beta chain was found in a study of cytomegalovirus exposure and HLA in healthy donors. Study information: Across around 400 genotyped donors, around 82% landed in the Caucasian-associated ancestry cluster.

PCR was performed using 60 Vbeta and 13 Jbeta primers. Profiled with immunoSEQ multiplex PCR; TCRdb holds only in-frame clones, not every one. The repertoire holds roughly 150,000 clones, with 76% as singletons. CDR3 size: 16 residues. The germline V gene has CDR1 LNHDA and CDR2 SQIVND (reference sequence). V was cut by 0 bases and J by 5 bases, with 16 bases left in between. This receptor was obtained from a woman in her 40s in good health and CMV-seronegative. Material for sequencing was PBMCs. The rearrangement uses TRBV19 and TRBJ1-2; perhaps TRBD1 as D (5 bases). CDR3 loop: CASSIDWGRSQYGYTF. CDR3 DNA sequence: TGTGCCAGTAGTATAGATTGGGGCAGGTCCCAATATGGCTACACCTTC. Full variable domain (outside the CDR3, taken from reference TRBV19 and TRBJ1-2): DGGITQSPKYLFRKEGQNVTLSCEQNLNHDAMYWYRQDPGQGLRLIYYSQIVNDFQKGDIAEGYSVSREKKESFPLTVTSAQKNPTAFYLCASSIDWGRSQYGYTFGSGTRLTVV.